The 17 T cell receptor beta chains below come from one sample, sequenced in a study of blood T cell repertoires in COVID-19. This table comes from immunoSEQ multiplex PCR, and its TCRdb copy is limited to in-frame clones, with some not included. This sample yields more than 200,000 clones, of which around nine tenths are seen a single time; roughly 1.6% belongs to the top ten. The sequenced sample consisted of PBMCs or T cells enriched from blood (not recorded which). The receptors come from a woman aged 45 to 65 who had recovered from COVID-19.

This clone has more than one count but fewer than ten. This sequence joins TRBV6-5 and TRBJ2-3; D uncertain. Germline CDR1 and CDR2: MNHEY and SVGAGI. Trimming pared 7 bases from V and 3 bases from J, leaving 11 bases between. The CDR3 has 13 amino acids. DNA of the CDR3: TGTGCCAGCAAACCGGTTAATACAGATACGCAGTATTTT. This translates into CASKPVNTDTQYF.

This chain's CDR3 is CASSYLAGVVGELFF. Here the CDR3 DNA reads TGTGCCAGCAGCTACCTAGCGGGAGTTGTCGGGGAGCTGTTTTTT. This rearrangement joins TRBV28 to TRBJ2-2, with 10 bases lining up with TRBD2. Germline CDR1 MDHEN, CDR2 SYDVKM. The CDR3 contains 15 residues. V shed 6 bases and J 7 bases; nucleotides not matched to a gene: 8.

This sequence joins TRBV5-1 and TRBJ2-1; tentatively, D is TRBD2 (5 bases). The V gene's germline CDR1 is SGHRS and CDR2 YFSETQ. Trimming stripped 4 bases from V and 9 bases from J, with 20 bases between. The CDR3 has 15 amino acids. CDR3 coding DNA: TGCGCCAGCAGCCCGAGGGTGGAACCTTCGGGTGAGCAGTTCTTC. Translating gives CASSPRVEPSGEQFF.

The rearrangement uses TRBV30 and TRBJ2-2; D unclear. Germline V gene lookup returns CDR1 GTSNPN and CDR2 SVGIG (reference sequence). This CDR3 region has 13 residues. With 3 bases removed from V and 1 base from J, the gap between germline ends came to 6 bases. The CDR3 loop reads CAWRFQNTGELFF. The CDR3 DNA follows: TGTGCCTGGAGGTTTCAGAACACCGGGGAGCTGTTTTTT. The full variable domain, in which reference TRBV30 and TRBJ2-2 provide the parts outside the CDR3, is SQTIHQWPATLVQPVGSPLSLECTVEGTSNPNLYWYRQAAGRGLQLLFYSVGIGQISSEVPQNLSASRPQDRQFILSSKKLLLSDSGFYLCAWRFQNTGELFFGEGSRLTVL.

This clone has at least ten counts. This chain uses TRBV6-5 with TRBJ2-7; perhaps TRBD1 as D (6 bases). The germline gives CDR1 MNHEY, CDR2 SVGAGI. Trimming removed 6 bases from V and 4 bases from J, with 13 bases in between. CDR3 length: 13 amino acids. The CDR3 bases are TGTGCCAGCAGCTGGACAGATTCTTACGAGCAGTACTTC. Its protein is CASSWTDSYEQYF.

The gene calls are TRBV4-2 and TRBJ1-6; D perhaps matches TRBD1 (5 bases). This CDR3 contains 14 residues. Germline CDR1 is LGHNA and CDR2 is YNFKEQ. Trimming cost V 1 base and J 14 bases, with 15 bases left between them. CDR3 in amino acids: CASSQVRRGDTLHF. The CDR3 nucleotides are TGTGCCAGCAGCCAAGTCCGGCGGGGCGACACCCTCCACTTT.

This chain uses TRBV9 with TRBJ1-1; 8 bases line up with TRBD1. With V trimmed by 3 bases and J by 1 base, 5 bases remained unmatched. CDR3 length: 15 residues. Germline V gives CDR1 SGDLS, CDR2 YYNGEE. Here the CDR3 reads CASSARTGRNTEAFF. CDR3 DNA sequence: TGTGCCAGCAGCGCCAGGACAGGGAGGAACACTGAAGCTTTCTTT.

The V call is TRBV18, the J call TRBJ2-7; 7 bases are shared with TRBD1. CDR1 is KGHSH and CDR2 is LQKENI in the germline V gene. This CDR3 has 14 residues. The ends lost 3 bases at V and 3 bases at J; junction bases unmatched: 5. CDR3 in amino acids: CASSPGTANYEQYF. DNA for the CDR3: TGTGCCAGCTCACCCGGGACAGCCAACTACGAGCAGTACTTC.

This chain links TRBV12-3 or TRBV12-4 with TRBJ1-2; weak D call: TRBD1 (6 bases). Trimming took 8 bases from V and 0 from J, leaving 10 bases between them. The CDR3 consists of 13 residues. This CDR3 is CASGGWSNYGYTF. The CDR3 nucleotides are TGTGCCAGCGGGGGCTGGTCTAACTATGGCTACACCTTC.

The chain employs TRBV18 and TRBJ1-2; TRBD1 matches at 7 bases. The CDR3 consists of 14 residues. The germline V gene encodes CDR1 KGHSH and CDR2 LQKENI. The V gene end was trimmed by 2 bases and the J gene end by 0 bases; junction bases not matched to a gene: 0. The CDR3 here is CASSPDRANYGYTF. CDR3 bases: TGTGCCAGCTCACCAGACAGGGCTAACTATGGCTACACCTTC.

This sequence joins TRBV10-3 and TRBJ1-3; D may be TRBD1 (6 bases). Trimming removed 2 bases at V and 4 bases at J, with 6 bases between. The length of the CDR3 is 13 residues. CDR1 and CDR2 (germline): ENHRY, SYGVKD. The CDR3 coding sequence is TGTGCCATCAGTGAGGGACAGGGAAACACCATATATTTT. Protein sequence: CAISEGQGNTIYF.

For this clone: An end of the junction does not agree with germline; a read error may underlie this. This rearrangement joins TRBV6-5 to TRBJ2-7, with D tentatively TRBD1 (5 bases). The CDR3 covers 13 residues. Germline-derived CDR1 and CDR2 are MNHEY and SVGAGI. CDR3 DNA: TGTGCCAGCAGTTATAAAGCGTCGACAGAAACTCACTTC. This gives the protein CASSYKASTETHF.

J is TRBJ1-1 and V is TRBV20-1; the match to TRBD1 covers 8 bases. This CDR3 region has 11 residues. Losses at the gene ends were 3 bases for V and 12 bases for J; bases not matched to a gene: 6. Germline-derived CDR1 and CDR2 are DFQATT and SNEGSKA (reference sequence). CDR3 nucleotides: TGCAGTGCTAGGGTACAGGGGGGGCCTTTCTTT. Protein product: CSARVQGGPFF.

There are a few counts of this clone. This chain joins TRBV3-1 (or the pseudogene TRBV3-2) and TRBJ2-7; 8 bases align to TRBD2. There are 15 residues in the CDR3. V shed 3 bases and J 2 bases; nucleotides not matched to a gene: 6. Germline V gene lookup returns CDR1 LGHDT and CDR2 YNNKEL (reference sequence). The CDR3 spells CASSHTSGGPYEQYF. CDR3 in DNA: TGTGCCAGCAGCCACACTAGCGGCGGCCCCTACGAGCAGTACTTC.

This chain joins TRBV5-8 and TRBJ2-5, with 14 bases matching TRBD2. This CDR3 has 15 residues. Germline-derived CDR1 and CDR2 are SGHTS and YDEGEE. V was clipped by 7 bases and J by 5 bases; unmatched bases: 7. For the CDR3, the DNA is TGTGCCAGCGTACCGGGACTAGCGGGAGAGGAGACCCAGTACTTC. It encodes CASVPGLAGEETQYF.

The rearrangement links TRBV7-9 to TRBJ1-2; TRBD1 matches 7 bases. This CDR3 spans 14 amino acids. Germline CDR1 reads SEHNR; CDR2 reads FQNEAQ (reference sequence). The J segment lost 2 bases and the V segment lost 6 bases, leaving 6 bases of the junction unmatched. The DNA of the CDR3 is TGTGCCAGCAGGGATTCAGGGGGAAACTATGGCTACACCTTC. As protein: CASRDSGGNYGYTF.

The V gene is TRBV19, the J gene TRBJ1-2; D is unclear. The CDR3 length is 13 residues. The germline V gene has CDR1 LNHDA and CDR2 SQIVND (reference sequence). The germline V and J ends were trimmed by 5 bases and 5 bases, with 12 bases remaining between them. As DNA, the CDR3 is TGTGCCAGTAGTTTCCTCGGGGTGTATGGCTACACCTTC. Its translation is CASSFLGVYGYTF.